This TCR beta chain was found in a study of blood T cells in healthy people across ages. Points from the study as a whole: As naive T cell percentage varied, TCR beta diversity correlated strongly with it.

Sample-barcoded 5' priming and a J-beta primer mix drove a second PCR of roughly 6 to 12 cycles. TCRdb re-derived calls from the 5' RACE reads in MiXCR, one entry per CDR3 protein. The table lists 1.5 million to 2 million distinct CDR3 sequences, 28% of them singletons. In the case of this clonotype: Its antigen remains unidentified.

The CDR3 has 14 residues. The V gene's germline CDR1 is MDHEN and CDR2 SYDVKM. V was clipped by 8 bases and J by 2 bases, with 15 bases between them. Peripheral blood was drawn, ten milliliters per donor. Each sample provided at least 5.5 micrograms of extracted total RNA. The genes are TRBV28 and TRBJ1-2; tentatively, D is TRBD1 (5 bases). This TCR was recovered from a woman aged 25 to 39 in good health. The specimen sequenced was blood. The CDR3 nucleotides read TGTGCCAGCGATATTGGGGGGATCAACTATGGCTACACCTTC. Encoded protein: CASDIGGINYGYTF.